The 18 T cell receptor beta chains below come from one sample, sequenced in a study of T-cell reconstitution after alpha-beta-depleted transplantation in children (dated by TCRdb to the mid-2010s). Reading the label with the study, this specimen's treatment or condition is: allogeneic hematopoietic cell transplantation with graft depleted of TCRalphabeta T cells and CD19 B cells. The library was prepared using PCR. The sequencer was an Illumina HiSeq 2500. TCR library preparation used molecular barcoding, with unique molecular identifiers applied to normalize quantification of the TCRbeta repertoire. Through fastp at Q25 and MiXCR, TCRdb rebuilt clones from the public reads, retaining in-frame beta chains. Every distinct CDR3 protein forms one entry, paired with its most common genes and DNA. Recorded for this sample are about 300,000 distinct CDR3 sequences; just over 7.5% of them occurred a single time. In total, the top ten clones hold 8.5% to 9.5% of the sample.

Antigens of these TCRs are unknown. Broad study findings and their caveats: The frequencies of hyperexpanded clones fell over the following months, and after one year, T-cell counts and TCRbeta diversity were mostly attributed to newly produced T cells.

Source: peripheral blood, taken 360 days after TCRalphabeta/CD19-depleted stem cell transplant. The receptors were sampled from a female patient aged 2-9 years who had a stem cell transplant for Fanconi anemia, so the T cells may come from the graft donor.

The CDR3 spells CSATTGSYTGELFF. CDR3 DNA sequence: TGCAGTGCTACCACCGGGTCCTACACCGGGGAGCTGTTTTTT. The V and J genes are TRBV20-1 and TRBJ2-2; D is undetermined. V was cut by 4 bases and J by 3 bases, with 12 bases left in between. The germline V gene encodes CDR1 DFQATT and CDR2 SNEGSKA (reference sequence). The CDR3 has 14 residues.

This clonotype has at least ten counts. The CDR3 DNA reads as TGTGCCAGCAGCCCCCCGGCCCCGTTTGTCACCTTC. It encodes CASSPPAPFVTF. V is TRBV28 and J is TRBJ1-2, with no clear D. Germline V gives CDR1 MDHEN, CDR2 SYDVKM. The CDR3 totals 12 residues. The V end lost 6 bases, the J end lost 13 bases, and 18 bases lay between the germline ends.

V and J are TRBV11-2 and TRBJ2-7; D is unclear. Per germline, CDR1 SGHAT and CDR2 FQNNGV. Trimming stripped 2 bases from V and 1 base from J, with 9 bases between. The CDR3 totals 14 residues. The CDR3 sequence is CASSLLHRSYEQYV. CDR3 DNA sequence: TGTGCCAGCAGCTTATTGCACAGATCCTACGAGCAGTACGTC.

V gene TRBV19 combines with J gene TRBJ2-7; a possible D gene is TRBD2 (6 bases). V lost 0 bases and J lost 0, with 12 bases in between. The germline V gene encodes CDR1 LNHDA and CDR2 SQIVND (reference sequence). This CDR3 spans 16 amino acids. CDR3 nucleotide sequence: TGTGCCAGTAGTATAGATCTCTGGAGGGGCTCCTACGAGCAGTACTTC. This sequence encodes CASSIDLWRGSYEQYF.

This clonotype was observed at least ten times. The rearrangement links TRBV6-2 or TRBV6-3 to TRBJ1-2, with D maybe TRBD1 (5 bases). Deletions cut 0 bases from V and 12 bases from J, with 11 bases between. Germline values: CDR1 MNHEY, CDR2 SVGEGT. The CDR3 consists of 12 residues. The CDR3 spells CASSYSGRQHTF. In DNA, the CDR3 is TGTGCCAGCAGTTACTCGGGACGACAGCACACCTTC.

This clonotype was seen ten or more times. The gene calls are TRBV2 and TRBJ2-1; possibly TRBD1 for D (6 bases). V was trimmed by 5 bases and J by 0 bases, leaving 17 bases between them. The CDR3 totals 17 residues. Germline V gene data show CDR1 as SNHLY and CDR2 as FYNNEI. CDR3 bases: TGTGCCAGCAGTCGAAAAGCTGGACAGTTCTCCTACAATGAGCAGTTCTTC. Translation: CASSRKAGQFSYNEQFF.

This clonotype has ten or more counts. The rearrangement links TRBV27 to TRBJ2-3; 8 bases agree with TRBD1. This CDR3 region has 16 residues. CDR1 MNHEY and CDR2 SMNVEV come from the germline V gene (reference sequence). V shed 5 bases and J 2 bases; nucleotides not matched to a gene: 9. CDR3 in amino acids: CASSERTGGNTDTQYF. In DNA, the CDR3 is TGTGCCAGCAGTGAGCGAACAGGGGGTAACACAGATACGCAGTATTTT.

The rearrangement joins TRBV19 to TRBJ2-7, with TRBD1 matching over 8 bases. The CDR3 consists of 17 residues. Germline CDR1 LNHDA, CDR2 SQIVND (reference sequence). Trimming took 3 bases from V and 0 from J; bases not matched to a gene: 10. CDR3 protein: CASSIRSRDRSSYEQYF. CDR3 coding DNA: TGTGCCAGTAGTATTCGCTCTAGGGACAGGAGCTCCTACGAGCAGTACTTC.

This clonotype was seen at least ten times. The chain carries TRBV29-1 and TRBJ2-7; D perhaps matches TRBD2 (6 bases). Germline CDR1 is SQVTM and CDR2 is ANQGSEA. The CDR3 length is 14 residues. Trimming stripped 4 bases from V and 1 base from J, with 14 bases between. Here the CDR3 reads CSVVEAGLSYEQYF. CDR3 nucleotides: TGCAGCGTTGTGGAGGCGGGACTGTCCTACGAGCAGTACTTC.

Details on this clonotype: A read error is possible here, since a much larger clone lies one base away. The chain joins TRBV27 to TRBJ2-3; TRBD2 matches 11 bases. The V gene's germline CDR1 is MNHEY and CDR2 SMNVEV (reference sequence). With 5 bases clipped from V and 2 bases from J, the junction kept 15 bases outside the gene matches. CDR3 length equals 19 residues. CDR3 bases: TGTGCCAGCAGTGGAACTTTAGCGGGAGGGCCTGGGGACACAGATACGCAGTATTTT. Amino acid sequence: CASSGTLAGGPGDTDTQYF.

At least ten counts were recorded for this clonotype. V is TRBV4-1 and J is TRBJ2-2, with D perhaps TRBD2 (5 bases). There are 19 residues in the CDR3. Germline V gene data show CDR1 as MGHRA and CDR2 as YSYEKL. The V and J ends lost 1 base and 0 bases respectively, with 18 bases between them. As DNA, the CDR3 is TGCGCCAGCAGCCAAGGCTTGTTAGCTAGCAGCACGAACACCGGGGAGCTGTTTTTT. Encoded protein: CASSQGLLASSTNTGELFF.

The chain joins TRBV20-1 to TRBJ2-1; 10 bases are shared with TRBD2. With 4 bases clipped from V and 2 bases from J, the junction kept 8 bases outside the gene matches. The CDR3 is 16 amino acids. Looked up from germline, CDR1 is DFQATT and CDR2 is SNEGSKA (reference sequence). CDR3 region: CSATTRGTSAYNEQFF. CDR3 nucleotide sequence: TGCAGTGCTACAACGAGAGGGACTAGCGCCTACAATGAGCAGTTCTTC.

This clonotype occurred many times. An end of the junction differs from the germline gene, which may be a read error. The genes are TRBV2 and TRBJ2-5; 14 nucleotides match TRBD2. Germline V CDR1 and CDR2: SNHLY, FYNNEI. The CDR3 is 14 residues long. CDR3: CASSGLAGGETQYF. The CDR3 DNA sequence: TGCGCCAGCTCCGGACTAGCGGGAGGTGAGACCCAGTACTTC.

The table lists this clonotype with many counts. The V call is TRBV5-1, the J call TRBJ2-7; a possible D gene is TRBD2 (6 bases). The CDR3 is 13 residues long. The V end was cut by 4 bases, the J end by 3 bases, with 11 bases between. The V gene's germline CDR1 is SGHRS and CDR2 YFSETQ. The chain's CDR3 is CASSLLADYEQYF. Written as DNA, the CDR3 is TGCGCCAGCAGCCTCTTAGCGGACTACGAGCAGTACTTC.

This clonotype has a count of ten or more. This chain joins TRBV20-1 and TRBJ2-7, with D unresolved. The CDR3 is 13 amino acids. In germline, CDR1 is DFQATT, CDR2 SNEGSKA (reference sequence). Trimming took off 0 bases at V and 0 bases at J, with 6 bases between the two ends. CDR3 sequence: CSARDKSSYEQYV. CDR3 DNA sequence: TGCAGTGCTAGAGATAAGAGCTCCTACGAGCAGTACGTC.

This clonotype came up a few times. The rearrangement uses TRBV5-5 and TRBJ2-7; no clear D gene. This CDR3 region has 15 residues. The V gene lost 0 bases and the J gene lost 2 bases, with 12 bases spanning the gap. The germline V gene encodes CDR1 SGHKS and CDR2 YYEKEE (reference sequence). The CDR3 region is CASSLATTLPYEQYF. CDR3 sequence (DNA): TGTGCCAGCAGCTTGGCGACAACCTTACCCTACGAGCAGTACTTC.

V usage is TRBV20-1 and J usage is TRBJ2-1, with 8 bases aligning to TRBD2. Germline V gene data show CDR1 as DFQATT and CDR2 as SNEGSKA (reference sequence). Germline trimming cut 6 bases from V and 7 bases from J; bases unmatched to any gene: 11. This CDR3 has 14 residues. CDR3: CSAFTSGLRNEQFF. CDR3 sequence (DNA): TGCAGTGCGTTTACTAGCGGCCTGCGTAATGAGCAGTTCTTC.

This clonotype was observed at least ten times. This chain joins TRBV6-5 and TRBJ2-2, with D unclear. Per germline, CDR1 MNHEY and CDR2 SVGAGI. V lost 4 bases to trimming and J lost 4 bases, with 7 bases between them. The CDR3 has 13 residues. The CDR3 nucleotides are TGTGCCAGCAGTTGGGTATTCACCGGGGAGCTGTTTTTT. It encodes CASSWVFTGELFF.